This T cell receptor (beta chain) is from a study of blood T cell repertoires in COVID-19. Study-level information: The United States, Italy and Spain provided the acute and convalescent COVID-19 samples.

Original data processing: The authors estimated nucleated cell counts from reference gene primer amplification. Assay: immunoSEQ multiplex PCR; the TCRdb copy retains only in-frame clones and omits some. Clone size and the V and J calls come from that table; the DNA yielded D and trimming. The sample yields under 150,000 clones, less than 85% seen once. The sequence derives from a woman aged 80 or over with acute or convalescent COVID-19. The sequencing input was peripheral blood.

CDR3 amino acids: CASSEVQGFYGYTF. The DNA of the CDR3 is TGTGCCAGCAGTGAAGTACAGGGTTTTTACGGCTACACCTTC. This rearrangement joins TRBV2 to TRBJ1-2; possible D gene TRBD1, 6 bases. Trimming took off 1 base at V and 8 bases at J, with 14 bases between the two ends. The CDR3 sequence is 14 residues long. CDR1 SNHLY and CDR2 FYNNEI come from the germline V gene.